This T cell receptor beta chain was captured in a study of regulatory T cells in long-lasting Graves disease. Study context: By definition, persistent Graves' disease involved antithyroid drugs for over 5 years alongside positive TSH receptor antibodies. Study-wide results and limits: Segments TRBV28, TRBJ1-2 and TRBJ2-5 showed preferential usage in persistent disease. Patients with persistent disease shared fewer than 3,500 public clonotypes, outpacing the 966 shared by new patients.

V was clipped by 1 base and J by 7 bases; unmatched bases: 9. The germline gives CDR1 MDHEN, CDR2 SYDVKM. The CDR3 runs to 17 residues. This clonotype has at least ten counts. What it binds is not known. Regarding time point: persistent/refractory GD, antithyroid drugs over 5 years with positive TRAb. PBMC-derived RNA was used for the TCR library. An endocrinology department located in Xi'an, China, was where the patients came from. Investigators prepared the TCR beta libraries by applying iRepertoire HTBI primers and Arm-PCR of CDR3 regions. One entry per CDR3 protein results from TCRdb running MiXCR on the multiplex PCR reads. The data contain 300,000 to 500,000 distinct CDR3 sequences, less than 25% of them seen just once; the ten biggest clones take up around 21%.

The source is a female donor with Graves disease. The rearrangement joins TRBV28 to TRBJ1-6; 8 bases map to TRBD1. This specimen was peripheral blood mononuclear cells (PBMCs), taken when the disease was refractory, from a patient treated with antithyroid drugs. The CDR3 DNA reads TGTGCCAGCAGTTTATCTCCAAGGACAGGGTGGAATTCACCCCTCCACTTT. Translating it yields CASSLSPRTGWNSPLHF. The whole variable domain, filled in from reference TRBV28 and TRBJ1-6, reads DVKVTQSSRYLVKRTGEKVFLECVQDMDHENMFWYRQDPGLGLRLIYFSYDVKMKEKGDIPEGYSVSREKKERFSLILESASTNQTSMYLCASSLSPRTGWNSPLHFGNGTRLTVT.